Below, one TCR beta chain is given with its context. Antigen specificity is unknown. This sample stems from a study of cytomegalovirus exposure and HLA in healthy donors. 13 Jbeta primers and 60 Vbeta primers were used for the PCR. Clones were read by immunoSEQ multiplex PCR, and TCRdb kept only the in-frame ones, dropping some. Among roughly 180,000 clones listed, 80% to 85% were seen once. V gave up 4 bases and J gave up 4 bases; unmatched junction bases: 11. Germline V gene lookup returns CDR1 SGHTA and CDR2 FQGNSA. The CDR3 has 18 amino acids. General study results and limits: Researchers had no immune exposure information except CMV serostatus available.

Donors consisted of healthy bone marrow donors. The sequence came from a man under 40 in good health and CMV-seronegative. Sequenced: PBMCs. The V and J genes are TRBV7-2 and TRBJ2-1; TRBD2 agrees at 12 bases. CDR3 bases: TGTGCCAGCAGCTCCGTGACTAGCGGGAGAAGGGTATACAATGAGCAGTTCTTC. This translates into CASSSVTSGRRVYNEQFF.